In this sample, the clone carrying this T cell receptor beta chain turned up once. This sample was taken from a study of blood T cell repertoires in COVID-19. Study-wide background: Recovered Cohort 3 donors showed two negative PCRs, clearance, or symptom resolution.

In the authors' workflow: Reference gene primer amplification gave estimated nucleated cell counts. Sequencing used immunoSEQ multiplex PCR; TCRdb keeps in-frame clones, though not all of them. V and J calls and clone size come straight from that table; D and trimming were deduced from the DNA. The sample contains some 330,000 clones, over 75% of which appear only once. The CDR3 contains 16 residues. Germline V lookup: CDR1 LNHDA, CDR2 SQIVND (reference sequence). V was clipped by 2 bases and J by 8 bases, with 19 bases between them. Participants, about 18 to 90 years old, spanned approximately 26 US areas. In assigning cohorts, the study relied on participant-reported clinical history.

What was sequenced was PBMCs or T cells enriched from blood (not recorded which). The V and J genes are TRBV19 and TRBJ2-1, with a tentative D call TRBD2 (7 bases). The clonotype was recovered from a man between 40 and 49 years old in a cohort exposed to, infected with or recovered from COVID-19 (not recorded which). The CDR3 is CASSIRTVRGADEQFF. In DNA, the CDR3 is TGTGCCAGTAGTATAAGGACTGTTCGGGGGGCGGATGAGCAGTTCTTC. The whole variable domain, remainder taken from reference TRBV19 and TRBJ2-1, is DGGITQSPKYLFRKEGQNVTLSCEQNLNHDAMYWYRQDPGQGLRLIYYSQIVNDFQKGDIAEGYSVSREKKESFPLTVTSAQKNPTAFYLCASSIRTVRGADEQFFGPGTRLTVL.